This paragraph reports one T cell receptor (beta chain). Antigen unknown. These data originate in a study of T cell responses to AZD1222 COVID-19 vaccine. Findings and caveats of the study: Spike regions recognized by vaccine-associated CD4 TCRs spanned the protein, led by 160-218 and 743-854.

The data were produced by immunoSEQ multiplex PCR, yet TCRdb's version contains in-frame clones alone and is incomplete. The sample lists about 150,000 clones; more than 85% were seen once. Trimming took 6 bases from V and 6 from J, leaving 20 bases between them. The germline gives CDR1 LGHDT, CDR2 YNNKEL (reference sequence). There are 15 residues in the CDR3. Second doses that came at about 4 or about 12 weeks were put together. The receptor was derived from an adult who received the AZD1222 COVID-19 vaccine. Sequenced material: peripheral blood, taken 28 days after the second AZD1222 dose. The chain recombines TRBV3-1 (or the pseudogene TRBV3-2) with TRBJ1-1; maybe TRBD1 (6 bases). This CDR3 is CASSEYLQGIPEAFF. In DNA form, the CDR3 reads TGTGCCAGCAGTGAATATTTGCAGGGGATCCCTGAAGCTTTCTTT.